This TCR beta chain is drawn from a study of cytomegalovirus exposure and HLA in healthy donors. General observations from the study: Immune exposure data for these donors was limited to CMV serostatus. Within an earlier analysis, most TCR beta V segments proved productive either about 90% or about 30% of the time.

Trimming pared 1 base from V and 7 bases from J, leaving 8 bases between. Per the germline V gene, CDR1 is LGHNA and CDR2 is YNFKEQ. The CDR3 spans 13 residues. Amplification used 60 Vbeta primers and 13 Jbeta primers. Profiling relied on immunoSEQ multiplex PCR, and the TCRdb table lists in-frame clones only, not all of them. The sample has some 190,000 clones; about 85% are singletons. This clone was counted a few times. Its antigen is undetermined. The clonotype comes from a boy aged 2 to 10 in good health and CMV-seronegative. The source material was PBMCs. The gene calls are TRBV4-2 and TRBJ2-1; D uncertain. The CDR3 is CASSQAPQNEQFF. DNA for the CDR3: TGTGCCAGCAGCCAAGCCCCACAGAATGAGCAGTTCTTC.